Here is one TCR beta chain with its context. Its target is unknown. Assay: immunoSEQ multiplex PCR; the TCRdb copy retains only in-frame clones and omits some. The table has more than 85,000 clones, around three quarters seen once. This specimen comes from a study of Ad26.COV2.S vaccination and SARS-CoV-2 variants. General study findings and limits: Spike-specific responses of CD8+ and CD4+ T cells were reported to display substantial breadth after vaccination. Possibly, TCR breadth and depth analyses underestimated total T cell responses. Similar non-spike TCR breadth was seen in vaccine and placebo recipients. While placebo recipients had lower spike-specific TCR breadth, vaccine recipients had more.

The receptor was derived from a human donor who had recovered from COVID-19. Here the sequenced sample was peripheral blood, taken after recovery from COVID-19.

The CDR3 nucleotides read TGCAGTGCTAGTACGCCAGGGCGGGAGACCCAGTACTTC. It specifies CSASTPGRETQYF. The chain is built from TRBV20-1 and TRBJ2-5; the D gene is possibly TRBD1 (5 bases). Looked up from germline, CDR1 is DFQATT and CDR2 is SNEGSKA (reference sequence). Trimming removed 3 bases from V and 5 bases from J, with 13 bases in between. The CDR3 has 13 residues.